This T cell receptor (beta chain) came from a study of cytomegalovirus exposure and HLA in healthy donors. The CDR3 has 16 amino acids. V lost 6 bases to trimming and J lost 8 bases; unmatched junction nucleotides: 15. Per the germline V gene, CDR1 is SGHTA and CDR2 is FQGNSA. The method was immunoSEQ multiplex PCR; TCRdb's version includes in-frame clones alone and lacks a portion of them. The sample has 100,000 to 150,000 clones, about 89% seen once. This sequence joins TRBV7-2 and TRBJ2-1; 8 bases are a match to TRBD2. What was sequenced was PBMCs. The TCR was taken from a woman under 30 in good health and CMV-seronegative. In DNA form, the CDR3 reads TGTGCCAGCAGTGAAGGAGAAGAAGCGGGAGTCTATGAGCAGTTCTTC. This sequence encodes CASSEGEEAGVYEQFF.